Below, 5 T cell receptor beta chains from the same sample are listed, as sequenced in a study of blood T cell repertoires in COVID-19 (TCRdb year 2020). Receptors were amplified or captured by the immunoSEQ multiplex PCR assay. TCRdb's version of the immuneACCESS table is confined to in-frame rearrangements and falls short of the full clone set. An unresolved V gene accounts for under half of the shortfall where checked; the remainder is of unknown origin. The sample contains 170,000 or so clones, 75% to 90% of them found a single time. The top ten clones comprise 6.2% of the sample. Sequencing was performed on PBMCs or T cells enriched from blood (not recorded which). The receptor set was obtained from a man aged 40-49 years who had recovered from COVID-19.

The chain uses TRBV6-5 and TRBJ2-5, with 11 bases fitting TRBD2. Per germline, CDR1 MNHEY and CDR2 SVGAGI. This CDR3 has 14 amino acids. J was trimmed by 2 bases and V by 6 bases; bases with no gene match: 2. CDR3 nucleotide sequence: TGTGCCAGCAGAGCTAGCGGGGGGCAAGAGACCCAGTACTTC. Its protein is CASRASGGQETQYF.

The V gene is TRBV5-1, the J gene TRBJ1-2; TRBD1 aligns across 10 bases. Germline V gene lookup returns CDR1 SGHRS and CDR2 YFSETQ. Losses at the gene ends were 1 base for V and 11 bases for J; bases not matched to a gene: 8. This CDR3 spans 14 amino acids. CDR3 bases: TGCGCCAGCAGCTTGATCCAGACAGGGGGCGTGTACACCTTC. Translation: CASSLIQTGGVYTF.

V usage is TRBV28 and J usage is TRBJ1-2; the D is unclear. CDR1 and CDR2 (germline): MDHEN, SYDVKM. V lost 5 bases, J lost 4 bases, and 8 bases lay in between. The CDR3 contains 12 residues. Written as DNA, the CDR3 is TGTGCCAGCAGTACCCAGCGCTATGGCTACACCTTC. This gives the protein CASSTQRYGYTF.

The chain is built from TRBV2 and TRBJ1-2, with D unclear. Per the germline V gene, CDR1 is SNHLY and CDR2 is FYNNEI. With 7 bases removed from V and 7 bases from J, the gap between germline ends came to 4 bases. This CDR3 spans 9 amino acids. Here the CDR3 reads CASMSGYTF. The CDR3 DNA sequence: TGTGCCAGCATGAGTGGCTACACCTTC.

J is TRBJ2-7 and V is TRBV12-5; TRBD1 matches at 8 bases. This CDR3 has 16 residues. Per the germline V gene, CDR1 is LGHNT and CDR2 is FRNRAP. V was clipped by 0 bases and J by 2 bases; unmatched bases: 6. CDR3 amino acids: CASGLVRTGPTYEQYF. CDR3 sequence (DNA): TGTGCTAGTGGTTTGGTACGGACAGGGCCAACCTACGAGCAGTACTTC.